This T cell receptor (beta chain) stems from a study of cytomegalovirus exposure and HLA in healthy donors. Study conclusions and caveats: In vitro, a few CMV-associated chains proved specific for CMV antigens. Cytomegalovirus-associated status was assigned to about 170 TCR beta chains.

Sequencing was performed with immunoSEQ multiplex PCR; in TCRdb, only in-frame clones are kept and a portion is missing. This table holds tens of thousands of clones, about 94% found once. Germline values: CDR1 LNHDA, CDR2 SQIVND (reference sequence). This CDR3 is built from 14 residues. Losses at the gene ends were 8 bases for V and 2 bases for J; bases not matched to a gene: 5. The donors formed part of the 120-subject validation cohort, distinct from the roughly 630-subject first cohort. Comment on this clone: Its matching antigen is unknown.

This receptor was identified in a woman aged 25 to 39 in good health and CMV-seropositive. Material: PBMCs. This chain joins TRBV19 and TRBJ1-3, with 8 bases identical to TRBD1. This CDR3 reads CASGTTGAGNTIYF. The CDR3 nucleotides are TGTGCCAGTGGAACGACAGGGGCTGGAAACACCATATATTTT.